The T cell receptor beta chain described here comes from a study of T cell responses to AZD1222 COVID-19 vaccine. Sequencing was performed with immunoSEQ multiplex PCR; in TCRdb, only in-frame clones are kept and a portion is missing. The sample yields some 140,000 clones, about 90% seen once. About this clone: Its target is not known.

Regarding the study as a whole: Just five or six AZD1222 recipients were seropositive at baseline. The breadth and depth of Spike-specific TCRs increased once two AZD1222 doses had been given. Unmutated variant regions are reportedly the target of nearly half of TCRs that are spike-specific.

CDR3 size: 14 residues. The germline CDR1 and CDR2 sequences are MNHEY and SMNVEV (reference sequence). Trimming took off 6 bases at V and 6 bases at J, with 15 bases between the two ends. This receptor was identified in an adult in good health. V is TRBV27 and J is TRBJ2-1; D gene ambiguous. The input for sequencing was peripheral blood, taken on day 0 of AZD1222 vaccination. The CDR3 reads CASRAFKRVNEQFF. CDR3 in DNA: TGTGCCAGCAGGGCATTTAAAAGGGTCAATGAGCAGTTCTTC.